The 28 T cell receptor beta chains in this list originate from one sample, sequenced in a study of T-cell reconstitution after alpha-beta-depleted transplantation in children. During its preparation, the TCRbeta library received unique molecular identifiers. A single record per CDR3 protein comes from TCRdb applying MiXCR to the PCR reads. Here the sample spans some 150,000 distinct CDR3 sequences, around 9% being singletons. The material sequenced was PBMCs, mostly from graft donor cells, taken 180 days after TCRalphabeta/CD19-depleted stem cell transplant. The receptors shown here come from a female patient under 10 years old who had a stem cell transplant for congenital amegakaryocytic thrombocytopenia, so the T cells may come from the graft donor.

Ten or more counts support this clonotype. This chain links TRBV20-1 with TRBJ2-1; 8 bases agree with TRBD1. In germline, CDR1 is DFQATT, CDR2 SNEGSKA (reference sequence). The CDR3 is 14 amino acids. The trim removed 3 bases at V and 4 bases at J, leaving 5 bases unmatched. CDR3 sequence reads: CSASIGQGYNEQFF. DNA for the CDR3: TGCAGTGCTAGCATAGGACAGGGTTACAATGAGCAGTTCTTC.

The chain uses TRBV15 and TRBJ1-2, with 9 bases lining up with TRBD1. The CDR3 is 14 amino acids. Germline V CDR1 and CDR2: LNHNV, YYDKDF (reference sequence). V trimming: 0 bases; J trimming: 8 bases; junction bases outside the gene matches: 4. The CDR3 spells CATSRDGTGYGYTF. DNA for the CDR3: TGTGCCACCAGCAGAGATGGGACAGGGTACGGCTACACCTTC.

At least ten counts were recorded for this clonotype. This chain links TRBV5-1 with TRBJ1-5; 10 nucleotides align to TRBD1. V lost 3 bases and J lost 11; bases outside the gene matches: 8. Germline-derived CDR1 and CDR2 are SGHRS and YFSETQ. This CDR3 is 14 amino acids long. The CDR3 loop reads CASSSGTGDLAQHF. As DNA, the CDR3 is TGCGCCAGCAGCTCCGGGACAGGGGATCTCGCCCAGCATTTT.

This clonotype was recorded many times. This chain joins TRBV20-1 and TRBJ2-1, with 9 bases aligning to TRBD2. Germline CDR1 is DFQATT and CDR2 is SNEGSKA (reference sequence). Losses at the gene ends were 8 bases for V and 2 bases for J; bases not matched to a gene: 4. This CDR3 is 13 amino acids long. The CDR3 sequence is CSSKRGAYNEQFF. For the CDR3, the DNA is TGCAGTTCCAAGCGGGGGGCCTACAATGAGCAGTTCTTC.

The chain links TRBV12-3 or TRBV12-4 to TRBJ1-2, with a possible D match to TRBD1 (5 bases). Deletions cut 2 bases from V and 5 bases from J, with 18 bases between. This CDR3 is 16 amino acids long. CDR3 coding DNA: TGTGCCAGCAGTTTATCGCGGGGGTTGGGGTGGTATGGCTACACCTTC. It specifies CASSLSRGLGWYGYTF.

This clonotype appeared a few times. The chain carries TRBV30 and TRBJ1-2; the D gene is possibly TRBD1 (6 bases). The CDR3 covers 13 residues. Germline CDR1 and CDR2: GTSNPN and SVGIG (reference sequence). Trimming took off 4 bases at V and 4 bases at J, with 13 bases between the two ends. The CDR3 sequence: CAWTSDSLYGYTF. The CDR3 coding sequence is TGTGCCTGGACTTCGGACAGCCTCTATGGCTACACCTTC.

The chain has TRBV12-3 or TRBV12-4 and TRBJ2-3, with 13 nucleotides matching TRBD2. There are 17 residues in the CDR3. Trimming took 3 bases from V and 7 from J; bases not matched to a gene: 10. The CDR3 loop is CASSFITSGRASHTQYF. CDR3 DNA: TGTGCCAGCAGTTTTATTACTAGCGGGAGGGCTAGCCATACGCAGTATTTT.

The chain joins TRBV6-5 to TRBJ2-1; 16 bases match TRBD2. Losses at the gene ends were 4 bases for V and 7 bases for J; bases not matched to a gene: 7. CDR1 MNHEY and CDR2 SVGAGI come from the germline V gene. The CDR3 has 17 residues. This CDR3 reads CASSSPGLAGGRNEQFF. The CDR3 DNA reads TGTGCCAGCAGTTCCCCGGGACTAGCGGGAGGGCGTAATGAGCAGTTCTTC.

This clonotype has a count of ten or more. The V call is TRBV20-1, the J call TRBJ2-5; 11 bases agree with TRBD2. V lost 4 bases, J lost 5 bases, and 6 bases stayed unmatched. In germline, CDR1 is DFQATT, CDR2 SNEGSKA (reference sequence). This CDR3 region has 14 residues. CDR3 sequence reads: CSAILAGAPETQYF. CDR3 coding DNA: TGCAGTGCTATACTAGCGGGAGCTCCGGAGACCCAGTACTTC.

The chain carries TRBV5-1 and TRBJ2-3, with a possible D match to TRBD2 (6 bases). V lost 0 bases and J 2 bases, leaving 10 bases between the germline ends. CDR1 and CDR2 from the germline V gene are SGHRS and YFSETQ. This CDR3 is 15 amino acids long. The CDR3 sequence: CASSLAPGVTDTQYF. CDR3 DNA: TGCGCCAGCAGCTTGGCCCCGGGGGTCACAGATACGCAGTATTTT.

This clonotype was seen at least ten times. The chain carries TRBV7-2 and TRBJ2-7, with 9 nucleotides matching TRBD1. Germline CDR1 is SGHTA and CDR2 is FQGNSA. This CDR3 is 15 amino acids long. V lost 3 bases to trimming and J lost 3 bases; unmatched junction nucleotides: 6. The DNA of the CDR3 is TGTGCCAGCAGCTTGGGACAGGGTGTTCTCTACGAGCAGTACTTC. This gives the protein CASSLGQGVLYEQYF. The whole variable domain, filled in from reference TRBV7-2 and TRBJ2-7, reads GAGVSQSPSNKVTEKGKDVELRCDPISGHTALYWYRQSLGQGLEFLIYFQGNSAPDKSGLPSDRFSAERTGGSVSTLTIQRTQQEDSAVYLCASSLGQGVLYEQYFGPGTRLTVT.

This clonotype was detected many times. The CDR3, as DNA: TGTGCCAGCGGGTTTTCCTATAATTCACCCCTCCACTTT. It translates to CASGFSYNSPLHF. The chain links TRBV28 to TRBJ1-6; D is uncertain. V was clipped by 8 bases and J by 1 base, with 6 bases between them. The CDR3 consists of 13 residues. Germline V gene data show CDR1 as MDHEN and CDR2 as SYDVKM.

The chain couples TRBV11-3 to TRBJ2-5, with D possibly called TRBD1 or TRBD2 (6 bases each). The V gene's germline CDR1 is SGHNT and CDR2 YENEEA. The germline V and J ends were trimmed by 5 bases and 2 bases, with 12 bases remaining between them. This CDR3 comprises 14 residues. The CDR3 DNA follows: TGTGCCAGCAGCATCAGGGGAGGACAAGAGACCCAGTACTTC. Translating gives CASSIRGGQETQYF.

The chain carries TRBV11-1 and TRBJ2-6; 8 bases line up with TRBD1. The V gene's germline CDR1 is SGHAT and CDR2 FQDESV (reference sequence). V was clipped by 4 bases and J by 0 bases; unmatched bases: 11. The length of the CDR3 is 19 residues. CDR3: CASSYPRGPPFSGANVLTF. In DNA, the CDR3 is TGTGCCAGCAGCTACCCCAGGGGGCCCCCCTTCTCTGGGGCCAACGTCCTGACTTTC.

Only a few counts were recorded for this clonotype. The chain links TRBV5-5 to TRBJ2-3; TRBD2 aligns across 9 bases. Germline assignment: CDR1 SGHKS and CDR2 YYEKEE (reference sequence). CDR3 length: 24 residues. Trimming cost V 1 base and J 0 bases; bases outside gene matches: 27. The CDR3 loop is CASSLSRDGRLAVVKNTSTDTQYF. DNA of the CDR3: TGTGCCAGCAGCTTGTCTCGGGACGGGAGACTAGCGGTCGTGAAGAACACGAGCACAGATACGCAGTATTTT. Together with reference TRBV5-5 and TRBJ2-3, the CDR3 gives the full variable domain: DAGVTQSPTHLIKTRGQQVTLRCSPISGHKSVSWYQQVLGQGPQFIFQYYEKEERGRGNFPDRFSARQFPNYSSELNVNALLLGDSALYLCASSLSRDGRLAVVKNTSTDTQYFGPGTRLTVL.

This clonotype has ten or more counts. CDR3 in amino acids: CSARAPGSNYGYTF. Here the CDR3 DNA reads TGCAGTGCTAGAGCCCCCGGGAGTAACTATGGCTACACCTTC. The chain links TRBV20-1 to TRBJ1-2; no clear D gene. The CDR3 totals 14 residues. Trimming shortened V by 1 base and J by 1 base, and 10 bases separated the two germline ends. The germline V gene has CDR1 DFQATT and CDR2 SNEGSKA (reference sequence).

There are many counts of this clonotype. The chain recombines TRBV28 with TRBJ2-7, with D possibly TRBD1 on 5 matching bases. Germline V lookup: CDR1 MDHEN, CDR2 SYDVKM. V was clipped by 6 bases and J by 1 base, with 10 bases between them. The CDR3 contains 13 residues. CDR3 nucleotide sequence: TGTGCCAGCAGAAGACAGTGGTCCTACGAGCAGTACTTC. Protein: CASRRQWSYEQYF.

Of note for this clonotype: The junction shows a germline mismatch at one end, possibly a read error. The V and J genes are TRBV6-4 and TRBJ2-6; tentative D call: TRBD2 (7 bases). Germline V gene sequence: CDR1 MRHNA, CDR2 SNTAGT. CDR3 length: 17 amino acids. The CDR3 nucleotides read TGTGCCAGCAGTGCCGAGCCGGGGGGCTCTGGGGCCAACGGCCTGACTTTC. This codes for CASSAEPGGSGANGLTF.

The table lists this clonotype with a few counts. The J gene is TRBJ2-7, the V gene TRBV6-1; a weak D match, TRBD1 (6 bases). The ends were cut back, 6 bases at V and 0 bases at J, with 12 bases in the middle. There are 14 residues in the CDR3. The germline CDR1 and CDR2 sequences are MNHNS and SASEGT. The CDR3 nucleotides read TGTGCCAGCAGACCCCGGGACACCTCCTACGAGCAGTACTTC. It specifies CASRPRDTSYEQYF.

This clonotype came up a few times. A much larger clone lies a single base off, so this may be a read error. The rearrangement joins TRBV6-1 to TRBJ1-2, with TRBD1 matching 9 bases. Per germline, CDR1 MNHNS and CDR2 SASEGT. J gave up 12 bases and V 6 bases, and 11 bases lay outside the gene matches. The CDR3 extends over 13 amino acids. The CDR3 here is CASSSRGQGWNTF. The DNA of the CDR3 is TGTGCCAGCAGCTCACGAGGACAGGGGTGGAACACCTTC.

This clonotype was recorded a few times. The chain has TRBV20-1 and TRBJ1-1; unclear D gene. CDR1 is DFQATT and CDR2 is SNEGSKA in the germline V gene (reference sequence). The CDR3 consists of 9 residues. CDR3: CSAIRGAFF. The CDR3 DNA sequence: TGCAGCGCCATCAGAGGAGCTTTCTTT.

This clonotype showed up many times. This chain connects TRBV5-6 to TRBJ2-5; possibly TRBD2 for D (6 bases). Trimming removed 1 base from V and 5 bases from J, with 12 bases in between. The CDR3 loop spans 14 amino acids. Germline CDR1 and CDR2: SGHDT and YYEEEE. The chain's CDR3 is CASSLPRSGETQYF. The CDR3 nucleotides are TGTGCCAGCAGCTTGCCCAGGAGCGGGGAGACCCAGTACTTC.

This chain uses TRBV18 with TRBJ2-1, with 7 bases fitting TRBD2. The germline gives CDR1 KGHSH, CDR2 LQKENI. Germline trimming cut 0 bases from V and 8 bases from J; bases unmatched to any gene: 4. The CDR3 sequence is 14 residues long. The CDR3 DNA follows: TGTGCCAGCTCACCACCGAGGACTAGGTATGAGCAGTTCTTC. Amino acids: CASSPPRTRYEQFF.

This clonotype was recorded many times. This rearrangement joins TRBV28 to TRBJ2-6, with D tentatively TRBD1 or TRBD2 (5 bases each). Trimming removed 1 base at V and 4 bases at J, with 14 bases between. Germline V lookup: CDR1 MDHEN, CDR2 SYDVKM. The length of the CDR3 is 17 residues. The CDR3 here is CASSLFRGRGGANVLTF. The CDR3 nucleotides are TGTGCCAGCAGTTTATTTAGGGGACGTGGCGGGGCCAACGTCCTGACTTTC.

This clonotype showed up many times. In DNA, the CDR3 is TGTGCCAGCAGTGACCGACAGGGGTTTAATGAGCAGTTCTTC. This translates into CASSDRQGFNEQFF. The rearrangement links TRBV2 to TRBJ2-1; the match to TRBD1 covers 8 bases. Germline lookup yields CDR1 SNHLY and CDR2 FYNNEI. Trimming cost V 3 bases and J 7 bases; bases outside gene matches: 5. This CDR3 is 14 amino acids long.

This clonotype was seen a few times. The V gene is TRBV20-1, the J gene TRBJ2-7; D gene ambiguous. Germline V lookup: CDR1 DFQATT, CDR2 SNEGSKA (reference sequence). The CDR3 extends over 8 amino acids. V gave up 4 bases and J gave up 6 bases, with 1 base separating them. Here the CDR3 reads CSATEQYF. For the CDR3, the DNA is TGCAGTGCTACCGAGCAGTACTTC.

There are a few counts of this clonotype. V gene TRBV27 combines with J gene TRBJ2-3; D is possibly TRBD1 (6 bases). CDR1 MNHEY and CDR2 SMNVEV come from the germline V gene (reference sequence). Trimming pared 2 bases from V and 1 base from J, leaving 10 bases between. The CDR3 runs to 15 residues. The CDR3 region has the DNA TGTGCCAGCAGTTTAGGGGGACACGGCACAGATACGCAGTATTTT. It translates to CASSLGGHGTDTQYF.

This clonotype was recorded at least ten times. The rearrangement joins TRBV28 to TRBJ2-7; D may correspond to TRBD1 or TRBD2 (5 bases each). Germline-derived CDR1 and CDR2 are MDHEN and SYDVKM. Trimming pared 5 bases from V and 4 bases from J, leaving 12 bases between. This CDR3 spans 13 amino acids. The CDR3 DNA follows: TGTGCCAGCAGTCTTGGGACCCTGTACGAGCAGTACTTC. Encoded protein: CASSLGTLYEQYF. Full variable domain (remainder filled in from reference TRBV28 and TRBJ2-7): DVKVTQSSRYLVKRTGEKVFLECVQDMDHENMFWYRQDPGLGLRLIYFSYDVKMKEKGDIPEGYSVSREKKERFSLILESASTNQTSMYLCASSLGTLYEQYFGPGTRLTVT.